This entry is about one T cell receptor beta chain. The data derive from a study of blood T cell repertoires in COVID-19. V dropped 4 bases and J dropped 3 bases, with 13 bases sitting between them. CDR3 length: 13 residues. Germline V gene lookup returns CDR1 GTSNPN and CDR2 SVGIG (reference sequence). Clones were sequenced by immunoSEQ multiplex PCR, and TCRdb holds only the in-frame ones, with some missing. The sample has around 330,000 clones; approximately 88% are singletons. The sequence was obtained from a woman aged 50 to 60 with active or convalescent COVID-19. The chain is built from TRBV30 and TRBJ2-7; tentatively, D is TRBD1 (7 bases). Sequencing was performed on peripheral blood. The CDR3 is CAWNAGQHYEQYF. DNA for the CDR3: TGTGCCTGGAACGCGGGACAGCACTACGAGCAGTACTTC.